Each of the 5 T cell receptor beta chains below was sequenced from the same sample in a study of CD8 T cells in Susac syndrome. Random hexamers were used to reverse transcribe roughly 0.5 to 1 ug of RNA. TCRdb independently ran MiXCR on the immunoSEQ multiplex PCR reads; one entry per CDR3 protein. The sample holds approximately 220,000 distinct CDR3 sequences, over 90% seen once. What was sequenced was CD4+ T cells from PBMCs. These receptors came from a human donor with multiple sclerosis.

The gene calls are TRBV11-2 and TRBJ1-1; no definite D call. Trimming cost V 8 bases and J 5 bases, with 18 bases left between them. This CDR3 has 14 residues. Germline V CDR1 and CDR2: SGHAT, FQNNGV. The CDR3 DNA follows: TGTGCCAGCCATCCCGCCAAGGGAGGGACTGAAGCTTTCTTT. Its translation: CASHPAKGGTEAFF.

The chain employs TRBV20-1 and TRBJ1-1; the D gene is possibly TRBD1 (5 bases). V was shortened by 1 base and J by 7 bases, with 7 bases between the two germline ends. Germline assignment: CDR1 DFQATT and CDR2 SNEGSKA (reference sequence). The CDR3 consists of 11 residues. The CDR3 region has the DNA TGCAGTGCTAGAGGGGGGAGTGAAGCTTTCTTT. As protein: CSARGGSEAFF.

J is TRBJ1-2 and V is TRBV29-1; the D is unclear. Deletions cut 6 bases from V and 8 bases from J, with 16 bases between. Germline-derived CDR1 and CDR2 are SQVTM and ANQGSEA. The CDR3 sequence is 12 residues long. CDR3 nucleotide sequence: TGCAGCGTCTCGCATGGAAAGAGCGGCTACACCTTC. Amino acids: CSVSHGKSGYTF.

The chain has TRBV7-9 and TRBJ2-6; D gene ambiguous. The V end lost 4 bases, the J end lost 0 bases, and 10 bases lay between the germline ends. The length of the CDR3 is 16 residues. CDR1 is SEHNR and CDR2 is FQNEAQ in the germline V gene (reference sequence). DNA of the CDR3: TGTGCCAGCAGCTACGGACGGTCCTCTGGGGCCAACGTCCTGACTTTC. Translating gives CASSYGRSSGANVLTF.

This sequence joins TRBV2 and TRBJ2-1; TRBD2 is a possible D gene (6 bases). Germline V gives CDR1 SNHLY, CDR2 FYNNEI. The CDR3 sequence is 14 residues long. The V and J ends lost 3 bases and 6 bases respectively, with 12 bases between them. CDR3: CASSETRRGNEQFF. For the CDR3, the DNA is TGTGCCAGCAGTGAGACTAGGCGGGGCAATGAGCAGTTCTTC.